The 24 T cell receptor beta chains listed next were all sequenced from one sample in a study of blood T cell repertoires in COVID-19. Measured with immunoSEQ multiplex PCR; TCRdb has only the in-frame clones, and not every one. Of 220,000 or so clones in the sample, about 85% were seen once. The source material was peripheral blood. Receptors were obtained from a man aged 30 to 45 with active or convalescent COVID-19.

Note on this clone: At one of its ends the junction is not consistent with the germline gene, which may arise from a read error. The CDR3 nucleotides are TGTGCTAGCAGCCGGGGACTAGCGGGAGTAAGCGAGCAGTACTTC. Residues: CASSRGLAGVSEQYF. V gene TRBV7-7 combines with J gene TRBJ2-7; 14 nucleotides align to TRBD2. Germline CDR1 reads SSHAT; CDR2 reads FNYEAQ (reference sequence). The CDR3 extends over 15 amino acids. The variable domain in full, with the rest retrieved from reference TRBV7-7 and TRBJ2-7, is GAGVSQSPRYKVTKRGQDVTLRCDPISSHATLYWYQQALGQGPEFLTYFNYEAQPDKSGLPSDRFSAERPEGSISTLTIQRTEQRDSAMYRCASSRGLAGVSEQYFGPGTRLTVT.

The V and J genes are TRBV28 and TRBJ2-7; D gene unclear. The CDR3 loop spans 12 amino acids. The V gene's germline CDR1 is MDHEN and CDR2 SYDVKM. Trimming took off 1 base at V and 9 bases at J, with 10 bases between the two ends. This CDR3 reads CASSLSGLAQYF. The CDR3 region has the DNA TGTGCCAGCAGTTTATCGGGTTTAGCGCAGTACTTC. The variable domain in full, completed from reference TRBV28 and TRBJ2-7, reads DVKVTQSSRYLVKRTGEKVFLECVQDMDHENMFWYRQDPGLGLRLIYFSYDVKMKEKGDIPEGYSVSREKKERFSLILESASTNQTSMYLCASSLSGLAQYFGPGTRLTVT.

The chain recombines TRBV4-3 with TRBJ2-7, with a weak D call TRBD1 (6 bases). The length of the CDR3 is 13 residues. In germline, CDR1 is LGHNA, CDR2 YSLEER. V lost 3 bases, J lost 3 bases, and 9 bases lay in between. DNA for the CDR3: TGCGCCAGCAGCCAGGACAGCTACTACGAGCAGTACTTC. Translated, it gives CASSQDSYYEQYF.

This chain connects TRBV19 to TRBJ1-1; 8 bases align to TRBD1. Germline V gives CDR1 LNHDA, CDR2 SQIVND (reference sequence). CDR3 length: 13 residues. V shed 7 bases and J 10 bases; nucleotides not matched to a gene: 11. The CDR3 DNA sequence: TGTGCCAGTATGGACAGGGTGATGATGGGAGCTTTCTTT. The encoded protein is CASMDRVMMGAFF.

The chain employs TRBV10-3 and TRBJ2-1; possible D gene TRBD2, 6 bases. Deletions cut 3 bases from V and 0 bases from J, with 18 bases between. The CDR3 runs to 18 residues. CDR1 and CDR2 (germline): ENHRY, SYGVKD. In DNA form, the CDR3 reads TGTGCCATCAGTGACCCCCCCTCGGCGGGGAGCTCCTACAATGAGCAGTTCTTC. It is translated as CAISDPPSAGSSYNEQFF.

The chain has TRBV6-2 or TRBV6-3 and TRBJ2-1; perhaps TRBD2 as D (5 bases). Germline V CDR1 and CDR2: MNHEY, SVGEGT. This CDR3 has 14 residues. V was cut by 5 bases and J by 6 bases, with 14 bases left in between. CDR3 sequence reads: CASSTTTAPNEQFF. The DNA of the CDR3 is TGTGCCAGCAGTACGACTACTGCCCCCAATGAGCAGTTCTTC.

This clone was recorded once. This chain's CDR3 is CASSPIPLSYNEQFF. CDR3 nucleotide sequence: TGTGCCAGCTCACCAATTCCCCTCTCCTACAATGAGCAGTTCTTC. The chain recombines TRBV18 with TRBJ2-1, with D unclear. V was shortened by 2 bases and J by 0 bases, with 8 bases between the two germline ends. The V gene's germline CDR1 is KGHSH and CDR2 LQKENI. The CDR3 runs 15 residues.

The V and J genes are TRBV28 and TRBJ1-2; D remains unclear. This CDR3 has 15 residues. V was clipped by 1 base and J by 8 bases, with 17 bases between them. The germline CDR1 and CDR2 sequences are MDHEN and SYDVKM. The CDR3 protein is CASSLSYAASRGYTF. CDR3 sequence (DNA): TGTGCCAGCAGTTTATCTTATGCAGCCTCGCGGGGCTACACCTTC.

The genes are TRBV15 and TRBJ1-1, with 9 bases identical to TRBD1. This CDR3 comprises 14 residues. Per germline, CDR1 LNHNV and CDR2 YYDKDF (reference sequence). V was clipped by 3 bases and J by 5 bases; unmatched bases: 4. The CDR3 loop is CATSRTGGGTEAFF. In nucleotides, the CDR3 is TGTGCCACCAGCAGGACAGGGGGAGGTACTGAAGCTTTCTTT.

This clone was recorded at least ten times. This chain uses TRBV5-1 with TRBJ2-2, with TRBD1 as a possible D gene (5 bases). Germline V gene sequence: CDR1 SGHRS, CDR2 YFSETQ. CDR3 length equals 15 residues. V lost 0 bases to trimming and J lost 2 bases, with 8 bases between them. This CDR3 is CASSLGWGNTGELFF. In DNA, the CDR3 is TGCGCCAGCAGCTTGGGGTGGGGCAACACCGGGGAGCTGTTTTTT.

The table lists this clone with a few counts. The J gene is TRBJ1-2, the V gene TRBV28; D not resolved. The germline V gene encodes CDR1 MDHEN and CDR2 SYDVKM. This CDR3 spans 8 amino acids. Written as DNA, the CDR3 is TGTGGCTCGGGGGGCTACACCTTC. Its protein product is CGSGGYTF.

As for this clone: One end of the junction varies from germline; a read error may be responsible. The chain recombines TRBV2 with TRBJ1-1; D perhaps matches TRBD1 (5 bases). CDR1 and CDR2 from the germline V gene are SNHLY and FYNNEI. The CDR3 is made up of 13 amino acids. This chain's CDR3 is CASSEARATEAFF. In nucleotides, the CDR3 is TGTGCCAGCAGCGAAGCCAGGGCTACTGAAGCTTTCTTT. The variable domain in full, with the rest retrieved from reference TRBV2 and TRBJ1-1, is EPEVTQTPSHQVTQMGQEVILRCVPISNHLYFYWYRQILGQKVEFLVSFYNNEISEKSEIFDDQFSVERPDGSNFTLKIRSTKLEDSAMYFCASSEARATEAFFGQGTRLTVV.

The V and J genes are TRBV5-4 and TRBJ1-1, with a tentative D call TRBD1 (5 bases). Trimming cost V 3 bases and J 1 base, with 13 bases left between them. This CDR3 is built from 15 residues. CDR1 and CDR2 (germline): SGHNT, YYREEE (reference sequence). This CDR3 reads CASSSPGQKNTEAFF. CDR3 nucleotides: TGTGCCAGCAGCTCCCCAGGGCAAAAGAACACTGAAGCTTTCTTT.

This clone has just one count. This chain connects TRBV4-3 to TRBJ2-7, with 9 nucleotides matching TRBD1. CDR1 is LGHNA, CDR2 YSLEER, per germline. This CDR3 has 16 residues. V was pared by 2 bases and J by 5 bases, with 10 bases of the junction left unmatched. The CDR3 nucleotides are TGCGCCAGCAGCCAACTATGGGGACAGGGAGGCAACGAGCAGTACTTC. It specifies CASSQLWGQGGNEQYF.

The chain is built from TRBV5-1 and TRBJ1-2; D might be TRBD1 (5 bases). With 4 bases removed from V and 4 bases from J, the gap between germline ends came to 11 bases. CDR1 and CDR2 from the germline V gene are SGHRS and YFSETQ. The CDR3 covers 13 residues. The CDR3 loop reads CASSDDSTYGYTF. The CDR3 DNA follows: TGCGCCAGCAGCGACGACAGTACCTATGGCTACACCTTC.

The CDR3 loop is CASSFGGSEAFF. In DNA form, the CDR3 reads TGTGCCAGCAGCTTTGGGGGGTCTGAAGCTTTCTTT. The chain joins TRBV7-3 to TRBJ1-1; tentative D call: TRBD1 (5 bases). Trimming took off 3 bases at V and 6 bases at J, with 8 bases between the two ends. Germline CDR1 SGHTA, CDR2 FQGTGA. CDR3 length equals 12 residues. The full variable domain, completed using reference TRBV7-3 and TRBJ1-1, is GAGVSQTPSNKVTEKGKYVELRCDPISGHTALYWYRQSLGQGPEFLIYFQGTGAADDSGLPNDRFFAVRPEGSVSTLKIQRTERGDSAVYLCASSFGGSEAFFGQGTRLTVV.

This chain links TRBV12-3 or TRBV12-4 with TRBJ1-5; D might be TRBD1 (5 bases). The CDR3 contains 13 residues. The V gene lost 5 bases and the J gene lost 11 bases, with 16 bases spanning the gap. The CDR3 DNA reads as TGTGCCAGCAGTCAGTGGAGGGGAAGGGCCCAGCATTTT. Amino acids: CASSQWRGRAQHF.

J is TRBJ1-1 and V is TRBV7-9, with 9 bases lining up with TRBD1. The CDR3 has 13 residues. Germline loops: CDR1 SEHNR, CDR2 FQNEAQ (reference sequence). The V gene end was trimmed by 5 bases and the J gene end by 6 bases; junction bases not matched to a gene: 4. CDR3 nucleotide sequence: TGTGCCAGCAGCCACAGGGGGCCAGCTGAAGCTTTCTTT. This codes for CASSHRGPAEAFF. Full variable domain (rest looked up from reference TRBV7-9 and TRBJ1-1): DTGVSQNPRHKITKRGQNVTFRCDPISEHNRLYWYRQTLGQGPEFLTYFQNEAQLEKSRLLSDRFSAERPKGSFSTLEIQRTEQGDSAMYLCASSHRGPAEAFFGQGTRLTVV.

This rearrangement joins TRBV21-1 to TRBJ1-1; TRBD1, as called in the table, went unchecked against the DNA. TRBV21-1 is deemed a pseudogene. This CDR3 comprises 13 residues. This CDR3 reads CASSRGGYTEAFF. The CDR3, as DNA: TGTGCCAGCAGCAGAGGGGGCTACACTGAAGCTTTCTTT.

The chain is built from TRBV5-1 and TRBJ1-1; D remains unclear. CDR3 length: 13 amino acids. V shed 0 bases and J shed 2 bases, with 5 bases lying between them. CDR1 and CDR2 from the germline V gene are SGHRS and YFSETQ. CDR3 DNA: TGCGCCAGCAGCTTGGGCAGTAACACTGAAGCTTTCTTT. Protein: CASSLGSNTEAFF. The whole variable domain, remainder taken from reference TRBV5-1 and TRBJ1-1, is KAGVTQTPRYLIKTRGQQVTLSCSPISGHRSVSWYQQTPGQGLQFLFEYFSETQRNKGNFPGRFSGRQFSNSRSEMNVSTLELGDSALYLCASSLGSNTEAFFGQGTRLTVV.

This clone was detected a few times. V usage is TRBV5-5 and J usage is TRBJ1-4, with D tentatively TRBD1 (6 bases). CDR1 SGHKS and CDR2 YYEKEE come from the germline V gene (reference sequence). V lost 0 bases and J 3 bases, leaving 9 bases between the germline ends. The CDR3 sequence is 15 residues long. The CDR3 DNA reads TGTGCCAGCAGCTTGGAAGGGACACCTAATGAAAAACTGTTTTTT. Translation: CASSLEGTPNEKLFF.

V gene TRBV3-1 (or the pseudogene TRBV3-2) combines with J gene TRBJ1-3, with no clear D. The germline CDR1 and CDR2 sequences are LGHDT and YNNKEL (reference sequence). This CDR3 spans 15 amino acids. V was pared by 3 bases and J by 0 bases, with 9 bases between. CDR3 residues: CASSQRKASGNTIYF. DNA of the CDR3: TGTGCCAGCAGCCAGCGAAAAGCCTCTGGAAACACCATATATTTT.

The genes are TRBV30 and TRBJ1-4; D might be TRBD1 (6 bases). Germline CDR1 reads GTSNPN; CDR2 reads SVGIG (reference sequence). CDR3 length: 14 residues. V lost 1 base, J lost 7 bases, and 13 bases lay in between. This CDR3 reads CAWSEYRAAEKLFF. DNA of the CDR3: TGTGCCTGGAGTGAATACAGGGCGGCTGAAAAACTGTTTTTT.

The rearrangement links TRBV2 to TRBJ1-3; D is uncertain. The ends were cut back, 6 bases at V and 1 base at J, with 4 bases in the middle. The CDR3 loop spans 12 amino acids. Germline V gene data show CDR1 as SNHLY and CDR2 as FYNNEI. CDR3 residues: CASSESGNTIYF. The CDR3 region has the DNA TGTGCCAGCAGCGAGTCTGGAAACACCATATATTTT.